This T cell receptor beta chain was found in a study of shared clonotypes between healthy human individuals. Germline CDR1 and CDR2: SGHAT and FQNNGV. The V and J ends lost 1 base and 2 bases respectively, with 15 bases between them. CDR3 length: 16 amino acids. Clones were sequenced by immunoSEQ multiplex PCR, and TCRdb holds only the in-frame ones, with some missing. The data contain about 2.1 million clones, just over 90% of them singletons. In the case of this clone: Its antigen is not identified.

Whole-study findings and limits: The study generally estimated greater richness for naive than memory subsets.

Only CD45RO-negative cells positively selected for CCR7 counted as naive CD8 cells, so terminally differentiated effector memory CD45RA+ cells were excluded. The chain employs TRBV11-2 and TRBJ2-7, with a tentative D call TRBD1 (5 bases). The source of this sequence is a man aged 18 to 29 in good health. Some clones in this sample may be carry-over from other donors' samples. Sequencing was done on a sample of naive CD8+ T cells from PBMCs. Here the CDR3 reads CASSLGLSRQPYEQYF. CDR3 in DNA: TGTGCCAGCAGCTTAGGGTTGTCGAGACAGCCCTACGAGCAGTACTTC.